This TCR beta chain was profiled in a study of blood T cell repertoires in COVID-19. Whole-study context: COVID-19 samples from acute and convalescent phases originated in the United States, Italy and Spain. PBMCs, B-cell-depleted T cells, or T cells provided the cDNA or gDNA that made up the material.

The count of this clone is one. Original data processing: For nucleated cells, counts were estimated from reference gene primer amplification. Measured with immunoSEQ multiplex PCR; TCRdb has only the in-frame clones, and not every one. The DNA was the basis for D and trimming; V, J and clone size are from that table. The sample comprises roughly 250,000 clones, under 85% of which are singletons, and 4% rests with the top ten. The CDR3 loop spans 14 amino acids. V gave up 4 bases and J gave up 6 bases, with 15 bases separating them. The V gene's germline CDR1 is SEHNR and CDR2 FQNEAQ (reference sequence).

The sample was peripheral blood. This TCR was recovered from a woman aged 40 to 49 with active or convalescent COVID-19. V is TRBV7-9 and J is TRBJ1-2; TRBD1 is a possible D gene (6 bases). This chain's CDR3 is CASSSSQGRHGYTF. In nucleotides, the CDR3 is TGTGCCAGCAGCTCGAGTCAGGGGAGACATGGCTACACCTTC.